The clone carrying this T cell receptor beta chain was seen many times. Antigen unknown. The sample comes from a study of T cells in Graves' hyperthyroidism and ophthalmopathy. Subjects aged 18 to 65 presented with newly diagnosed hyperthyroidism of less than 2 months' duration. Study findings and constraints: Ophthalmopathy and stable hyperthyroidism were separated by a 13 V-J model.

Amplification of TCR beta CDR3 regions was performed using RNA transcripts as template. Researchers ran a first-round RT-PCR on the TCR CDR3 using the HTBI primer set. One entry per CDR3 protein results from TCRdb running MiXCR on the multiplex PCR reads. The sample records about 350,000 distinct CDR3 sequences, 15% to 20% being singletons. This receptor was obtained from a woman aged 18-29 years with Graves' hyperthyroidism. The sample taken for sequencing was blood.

CDR3 sequence reads: CASSYSGLAGDEQYF. CDR3 coding DNA: TGTGCCAGCAGTTACTCCGGACTAGCGGGGGATGAGCAGTACTTC. The V and J genes are TRBV6-5 and TRBJ2-7, with 13 bases fitting TRBD2. Germline CDR1 is MNHEY and CDR2 is SVGAGI. This CDR3 is 15 amino acids long. V lost 0 bases to trimming and J lost 7 bases; unmatched junction nucleotides: 3.